This T cell receptor beta chain was observed in a study of shared clonotypes between healthy human individuals. In the naive CD8 group, cells lacked CD45RO and were positively selected for CCR7, so terminally differentiated effector memory CD45RA+ cells were left out. Findings and caveats of the study: The generation probabilities recorded for non-shared clonotypes fell below those of clonotypes shared by all four donors. Estimated clonotype richness was generally higher in naive than memory subsets. The donor pool, a small one, limited the genetic and exposure-history diversity represented.

This CDR3 has 13 amino acids. Germline CDR1 and CDR2: SGHDN and FVKESK. The V end was cut by 3 bases, the J end by 4 bases, with 9 bases between. Remarks on this clone: Its antigen is not identified.

Data came from immunoSEQ multiplex PCR; TCRdb stores just in-frame clones and leaves some out. The repertoire consists of 2 million to 2.5 million clones, with about 93% occurring once and the leading ten covering roughly 1.8%. This sequence originates from a man aged 18-30 years in good health. Some clones in this sample may be carry-over from other donors' samples. This chain joins TRBV14 and TRBJ1-2; D is uncertain. Sequenced material: naive CD8+ T cells from PBMCs. The CDR3 DNA sequence: TGTGCCAGCAGCCACCCCCGTTCCTATGGCTACACCTTC. Translating it yields CASSHPRSYGYTF.